This TCR beta chain was recorded in a study of cytomegalovirus exposure and HLA in healthy donors. The donors were part of the 120-subject validation cohort, which stood apart from the roughly 640-subject first cohort. The method was immunoSEQ multiplex PCR; TCRdb's version includes in-frame clones alone and lacks a portion of them. Found here are 110,000 to 150,000 clones, roughly 90% of them singletons; the top ten hold around 0.7%. Findings and caveats of the study: There were some public TCRs occurring in many donors, but most TCR sequences were rare. In vitro work confirmed that a few CMV-associated chains recognize CMV antigens. Cytomegalovirus association was listed for roughly 160 TCR beta chains.

In regard to this clone: Its antigen is not known.

Material for sequencing was PBMCs. The clonotype comes from a man aged 18-30 years in good health and CMV-seronegative.

The CDR3 protein is CATSSGGVRETQYF. In DNA, the CDR3 is TGTGCCACCAGCAGTGGGGGGGTACGGGAGACCCAGTACTTC. The rearrangement links TRBV15 to TRBJ2-5; 7 positions match TRBD2. Germline V gives CDR1 LNHNV, CDR2 YYDKDF (reference sequence). Trimming at V came to 3 bases and at J to 5 bases, leaving 6 bases not matched to a gene. This CDR3 is 14 amino acids long.